This T cell receptor beta chain was documented in a study of radiotherapy plus CTLA-4 blockade in lung cancer. As for the study in general: In around 17% of patients, objective responses were seen; 31% had disease control. Regarding the study as a whole: Best predicting response, reportedly, were early blood T cell clone dynamics, with interferon-beta.

Profiled with immunoSEQ multiplex PCR; TCRdb holds only in-frame clones, not every one. Counted here are 95,000 to 150,000 clones, about 87% occurring once; the ten biggest clones make up 6.9%. Concerning this clone: What it recognizes is unknown.

Germline V gives CDR1 SGHTA, CDR2 FQGNSA. The CDR3 is made up of 15 amino acids. J lost 1 base, V lost 6 bases, and 7 bases had no gene match. The input for sequencing was peripheral blood, taken from a patient treated with radiotherapy plus ipilimumab. This clonotype originated in a human donor with non-small cell lung cancer that progressed on radiotherapy plus ipilimumab. This chain links TRBV7-2 with TRBJ2-7; TRBD2 agrees at 9 bases. The CDR3 DNA is TGTGCCAGCAGGGTCAGCGGGAGGACATCCTACGAGCAGTACTTC. This gives the protein CASRVSGRTSYEQYF.